This is a list of T cell receptor beta chains from one sample in a study of blood T cell repertoires in COVID-19. Sequenced by immunoSEQ multiplex PCR; TCRdb stores in-frame clones only, minus some. The repertoire holds about 270,000 clones, about four fifths seen once, with about 3.4% in the top ten. The sequenced sample was peripheral blood. These receptors were obtained from a woman between 18 and 30 years old with acute or convalescent COVID-19. The CDR3 runs from the conserved cysteine through the conserved F or W. A D gene is named only where the DNA matches it firmly. Only part of the rows carry a size: once, few, many, or a class if the clone is expanded.

V gene: TRBV28
clone size: few
D gene: NA
J gene: TRBJ1-1
CDR3 DNA: TGTGCCAGCAGTTTCCAGGGTGAAGCTTTCTTT
CDR3 protein: CASSFQGEAFF

V gene: TRBV5-6
clone size: NA
D gene: NA
J gene: TRBJ2-3
CDR3 DNA: TGTGCCAGCAGCTTGGCAAGGGAGGCAGGGTGGACAGATACGCAGTATTTT
CDR3 protein: CASSLAREAGWTDTQYF

V gene: TRBV28
clone size: NA
D gene: NA
J gene: TRBJ2-4
CDR3 DNA: TGTGCCACAAACCCGGGAGCGGCCAAAAACATTCAGTACTTC
CDR3 protein: CATNPGAAKNIQYF

V gene: TRBV6-2/TRBV6-3
clone size: NA
D gene: TRBD2
J gene: TRBJ2-7
CDR3 DNA: TGTGCCAGCAGTGCCGGGACTAGCGGGACCCACGAGCAGTACTTC
CDR3 protein: CASSAGTSGTHEQYF

V gene: TRBV7-2
clone size: many
D gene: TRBD1
J gene: TRBJ1-2
CDR3 DNA: TGTGCCAGCAGCAAAGACGTCAGGGGGGACTATGGCTACACCTTC
CDR3 protein: CASSKDVRGDYGYTF

V gene: TRBV6-2/TRBV6-3
clone size: NA
D gene: NA
J gene: TRBJ2-1
CDR3 DNA: TGTGCCAGCAGTTATCCCCCTAGTCGGAGTTCCTACAATGAGCAGTTCTTC
CDR3 protein: CASSYPPSRSSYNEQFF

V gene: TRBV6-4
clone size: many
D gene: NA
J gene: TRBJ2-3
CDR3 DNA: TGTGCCAGCAGTGAGAGGGCCTGGGATACGCAGTATTTT
CDR3 protein: CASSERAWDTQYF

V gene: TRBV19
clone size: NA
D gene: NA
J gene: TRBJ2-3
CDR3 DNA: TGTGCCAGTAGCCGGGGACTGGACACAGATACGCAGTATTTT
CDR3 protein: CASSRGLDTDTQYF

V gene: TRBV7-8
clone size: NA
D gene: NA
J gene: TRBJ2-1
CDR3 DNA: TGTGCCAGCAGCTTAGACTATTTAAATGAGCAGTTCTTC
CDR3 protein: CASSLDYLNEQFF

V gene: TRBV29-1
clone size: few
D gene: TRBD1
J gene: TRBJ1-5
CDR3 DNA: TGCAGCGTACAAACAGGGGGCGGGCAGCCCCAGCATTTT
CDR3 protein: CSVQTGGGQPQHF

V gene: TRBV30
clone size: NA
D gene: TRBD2
J gene: TRBJ2-3
CDR3 DNA: TGTGCCTGGGGACTAGCGGGAGGGAATAGGGCAGATACGCAGTATTTT
CDR3 protein: CAWGLAGGNRADTQYF

V gene: TRBV14
clone size: NA
D gene: TRBD1
J gene: TRBJ1-2
CDR3 DNA: TGTGCCAGCAGCCGAGCGGGGACAGGGGTCTATGGCTACACCTTC
CDR3 protein: CASSRAGTGVYGYTF

V gene: TRBV7-3
clone size: NA
D gene: NA
J gene: TRBJ1-5
CDR3 DNA: TGTGCCAGCAGCTTAACGGGCGATCAGCCCCAGCATTTT
CDR3 protein: CASSLTGDQPQHF

V gene: TRBV28
clone size: NA
D gene: NA
J gene: TRBJ2-7
CDR3 DNA: TGTGCCAGCAGTCCGATGGGGGGGGCGCGCCTGGCTAGCGGACGCTACGAGCAGTACTTC
CDR3 protein: CASSPMGGARLASGRYEQYF

V gene: TRBV2
clone size: NA
D gene: NA
J gene: TRBJ1-5
CDR3 DNA: TGTGCCAGCAGGAGCGTGGCAGACAATCAGCCCCAGCATTTT
CDR3 protein: CASRSVADNQPQHF

V gene: TRBV19
clone size: NA
D gene: TRBD2
J gene: TRBJ2-7
CDR3 DNA: TGTGCCACCCAGCGGGGGACCTCCTACGAGCAGTACTTC
CDR3 protein: CATQRGTSYEQYF

V gene: TRBV28
clone size: NA
D gene: NA
J gene: TRBJ2-7
CDR3 DNA: TGTGCCAGCAGTTCTCCAGGTTACTACGAGCAGTACTTC
CDR3 protein: CASSSPGYYEQYF

V gene: TRBV18
clone size: NA
D gene: NA
J gene: TRBJ2-1
CDR3 DNA: TGTGCCAGCTCACCAGGTACTTCTCGGGATTTAGGTGAGCAGTTCTTC
CDR3 protein: CASSPGTSRDLGEQFF

V gene: TRBV28
clone size: NA
D gene: NA
J gene: TRBJ2-7
CDR3 DNA: TGTGCCAGCAACCCTGAGGAGGGCGAGCAGTACTTC
CDR3 protein: CASNPEEGEQYF

V gene: TRBV25-1
clone size: NA
D gene: TRBD2
J gene: TRBJ2-3
CDR3 DNA: TGTGCCAGCAGTGACGAGCGGGAGAATACAGATACGCAGTATTTT
CDR3 protein: CASSDERENTDTQYF

V gene: TRBV12-3/TRBV12-4
clone size: few
D gene: NA
J gene: TRBJ2-7
CDR3 DNA: TGTGCCAGCAGTTTGGGGGGGCGGCGGGAGCAGTACTTC
CDR3 protein: CASSLGGRREQYF

V gene: TRBV6-5
clone size: NA
D gene: TRBD1
J gene: TRBJ1-2
CDR3 DNA: TGTGCCAGCAGAGGGGACAGGGCCTATGGCTACACCTTC
CDR3 protein: CASRGDRAYGYTF

V gene: TRBV19
clone size: NA
D gene: TRBD1
J gene: TRBJ2-2
CDR3 DNA: TGTGCCAGTAGTATCCTCCCGGGACAGGCTAACACCGGGGAGCTGTTTTTT
CDR3 protein: CASSILPGQANTGELFF

V gene: TRBV5-3
clone size: many
D gene: NA
J gene: TRBJ2-2
CDR3 DNA: TGTGCCAGAAGCCATCCGACCGACACTGATCACACCGGGGAGCTGTTTTTT
CDR3 protein: CARSHPTDTDHTGELFF

V gene: TRBV5-1
clone size: once
D gene: NA
J gene: TRBJ1-5
CDR3 DNA: TGCGCCAGCAGCTTGTTCCCCAGAACGAGCAATCAGCCCCAGCATTTT
CDR3 protein: CASSLFPRTSNQPQHF

V gene: TRBV19
clone size: NA
D gene: NA
J gene: TRBJ2-5
CDR3 DNA: TGTGCCAGTAGTATCAGGGGCATCCAGTACTTC
CDR3 protein: CASSIRGIQYF

V gene: TRBV6-1
clone size: NA
D gene: NA
J gene: TRBJ2-3
CDR3 DNA: TGTGCCAGCAGTGAACTTTTGTGGTCGCGGGGCACAGATACGCAGTATTTT
CDR3 protein: CASSELLWSRGTDTQYF